This T cell receptor beta chain was found in a study of shared clonotypes between healthy human individuals. Overall study context: Three plates were used per donor for CD4 naive, three for CD4 memory, two for CD8 naive and one for CD8 memory. General study results and limits: Donor clonotype sharing was expected to depend on sequencing depth.

Subsets obtained from CD4+ cells comprised CD45RA+ naive and CD45RA-negative memory cells. Only in-frame clones appear in the TCRdb table, and some are missing; sequencing was by immunoSEQ multiplex PCR. The data contain about 1.4 million clones, roughly 96% of them seen just once; the ten biggest clones take up approximately 1.1%. This clone was recorded only once. Its matching antigen is unknown. The CDR3 is 13 residues long. The V gene lost 5 bases and the J gene lost 0 bases, with 5 bases spanning the gap. Per the germline V gene, CDR1 is MNHEY and CDR2 is SVGAGI. The chain has TRBV6-5 and TRBJ2-4; no reliable D call. The sample taken for sequencing was naive CD4+ T cells sorted from blood. As for subset: CD45RA+ positively selected. This TCR came from a man aged 25 to 45 in good health. The CDR3 DNA follows: TGTGCCAGCAGTCCAGCAGCCAAAAACATTCAGTACTTC. Translation: CASSPAAKNIQYF.